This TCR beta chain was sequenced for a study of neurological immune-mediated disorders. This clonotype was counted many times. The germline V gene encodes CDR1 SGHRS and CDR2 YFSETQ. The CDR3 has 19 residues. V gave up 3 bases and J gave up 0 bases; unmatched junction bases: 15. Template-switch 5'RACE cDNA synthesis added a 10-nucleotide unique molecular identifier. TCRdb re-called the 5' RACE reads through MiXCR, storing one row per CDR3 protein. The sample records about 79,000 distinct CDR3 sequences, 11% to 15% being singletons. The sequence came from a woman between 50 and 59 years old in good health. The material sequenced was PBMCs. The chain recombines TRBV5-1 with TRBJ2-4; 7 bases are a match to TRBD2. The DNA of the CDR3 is TGCGCCAGCAGCTCGCCCGGAGGGAGGGCGCCCCTAGCCAAAAACATTCAGTACTTC. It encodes CASSSPGGRAPLAKNIQYF.